The 17 T cell receptor beta chains below all came from one sample that was sequenced in a study of shared clonotypes between healthy human individuals (TCRdb year 2020). Libraries were built with the immunoSEQ multiplex PCR assay. Imported from immuneACCESS, the table was reduced by TCRdb to in-frame sequences with V and J called. These copies leave out some clones; in studies compared against another copy, an unresolved V gene accounts for under half, and the cause of the remainder is not known. A total of over a million clones appear in this sample, roughly 74% of them only once. The top ten clonotypes cover approximately 0.56% of the sample. Sequences were obtained from memory CD4+ T cells from PBMCs. The cell subset or site label on this specimen signifies: CD45RA-negative fraction. Every receptor here comes from a man younger than 35 in good health. Some clones in this sample may be carry-over from other donors' samples.

The V call is TRBV29-1, the J call TRBJ2-7, with 14 bases lining up with TRBD2. CDR1 and CDR2 from the germline V gene are SQVTM and ANQGSEA. The V and J ends lost 4 bases and 5 bases, in that order; junction bases with no gene match: 4. CDR3 length: 14 residues. The CDR3 sequence: CSVAPGLAGDEQYF. The CDR3 DNA is TGCAGCGTTGCACCGGGACTAGCGGGAGACGAGCAGTACTTC.

The chain couples TRBV7-9 to TRBJ1-4; D is ambiguous. The CDR3 covers 15 residues. Germline V gives CDR1 SEHNR, CDR2 FQNEAQ (reference sequence). Deletions cut 5 bases from V and 4 bases from J, with 14 bases between. DNA of the CDR3: TGTGCCAGCAGCATTAGATTCAGGAGTAATGAAAAACTGTTTTTT. Amino acid sequence: CASSIRFRSNEKLFF.

V is TRBV27 and J is TRBJ2-7, with TRBD1 identical over 10 bases. CDR1 is MNHEY, CDR2 SMNVEV, per germline (reference sequence). The CDR3 length is 15 residues. With V trimmed by 6 bases and J by 3 bases, 8 bases remained unmatched. DNA for the CDR3: TGTGCCAGCAGCCGGGACAGGGGCGATTACTACGAGCAGTACTTC. It is translated as CASSRDRGDYYEQYF.

The chain carries TRBV18 and TRBJ1-3; the D gene is possibly TRBD1 (6 bases). Per germline, CDR1 KGHSH and CDR2 LQKENI. Trimming shortened V by 1 base and J by 3 bases, and 16 bases separated the two germline ends. The CDR3 totals 17 residues. The CDR3 DNA follows: TGTGCCAGCTCACCACTTACAGGGCTAAGAGATGGAAACACCATATATTTT. Translated, it gives CASSPLTGLRDGNTIYF.

The V call is TRBV5-1, the J call TRBJ2-5, with D possibly TRBD1 on 5 matching bases. Trimming left V 4 bases short and J 4 bases short, with 11 bases between. Germline V gene data show CDR1 as SGHRS and CDR2 as YFSETQ. CDR3 length equals 13 residues. CDR3 sequence (DNA): TGCGCCAGCAGCACGGTCCAGGGAGAGACCCAGTACTTC. The encoded protein is CASSTVQGETQYF.

This sequence joins TRBV28 and TRBJ2-3; 11 bases align to TRBD2. With V trimmed by 5 bases and J by 4 bases, 8 bases remained unmatched. CDR1 MDHEN and CDR2 SYDVKM come from the germline V gene. The CDR3 spans 16 residues. The CDR3 is CASSRRRLAGSDTQYF. The CDR3 bases are TGTGCCAGCAGTAGACGCAGACTAGCGGGATCAGATACGCAGTATTTT.

The rearrangement joins TRBV7-6 to TRBJ2-3; no clear D gene. This CDR3 has 15 residues. Germline assignment: CDR1 SGHVS and CDR2 FNYEAQ. Trimming cost V 1 base and J 5 bases, with 13 bases left between them. Here the CDR3 reads CASSLGLGNGDTQYF. CDR3 bases: TGTGCCAGCAGCTTAGGTCTGGGGAACGGAGATACGCAGTATTTT.

The rearrangement uses TRBV28 and TRBJ2-1; no definite D call. Trimming pared 3 bases from V and 10 bases from J, leaving 7 bases between. The CDR3 totals 11 residues. CDR1 and CDR2 (germline): MDHEN, SYDVKM. In DNA, the CDR3 is TGTGCCAGCAGTTTTGAGAGCGAGCAGTTCTTC. Amino acid sequence: CASSFESEQFF.

V and J are TRBV19 and TRBJ2-3; 9 bases line up with TRBD1. Germline V gene data show CDR1 as LNHDA and CDR2 as SQIVND (reference sequence). Trimming removed 1 base from V and 3 bases from J; junction bases left unmatched: 5. The CDR3 runs to 16 residues. The CDR3 nucleotides read TGTGCCAGTAGTATAGGATACAGGGGGCCGACAGATACGCAGTATTTT. This gives the protein CASSIGYRGPTDTQYF.

The chain carries TRBV15 and TRBJ2-1; D call uncertain. V dropped 5 bases and J dropped 0 bases, with 20 bases sitting between them. The V gene's germline CDR1 is LNHNV and CDR2 YYDKDF (reference sequence). This CDR3 is 18 amino acids long. CDR3 sequence reads: CATSPSNPFQNSYNEQFF. CDR3 sequence (DNA): TGTGCCACCAGCCCGAGCAACCCGTTCCAGAACTCCTACAATGAGCAGTTCTTC.

This chain joins TRBV7-2 and TRBJ2-2; 7 bases agree with TRBD2. The germline gives CDR1 SGHTA, CDR2 FQGNSA. Unmatched junction bases numbered 6, after V lost 6 bases and J lost 2 bases. The CDR3 sequence is 15 residues long. CDR3 amino acids: CASRPGRANTGELFF. CDR3 coding DNA: TGTGCCAGCAGACCAGGGAGGGCCAACACCGGGGAGCTGTTTTTT.

This chain connects TRBV4-2 to TRBJ2-5, with D perhaps matching TRBD1 (6 bases). Trimming removed 2 bases from V and 6 bases from J, with 31 bases in between. This CDR3 has 20 residues. Germline V gives CDR1 LGHNA, CDR2 YNFKEQ. The CDR3 region is CASSQQSVTGTEQGKQTQYF. In DNA, the CDR3 is TGTGCCAGCAGCCAACAATCTGTTACCGGGACGGAGCAGGGGAAACAGACCCAGTACTTC.

The chain recombines TRBV6-6 with TRBJ2-3; no clear D gene. Trimming left V 4 bases short and J 4 bases short, with 6 bases between. CDR1 is MNHNY, CDR2 SVGAGI, per germline (reference sequence). This CDR3 comprises 12 residues. The CDR3 spells CASSWLSDTQYF. CDR3 nucleotides: TGTGCCAGCAGTTGGCTTTCAGATACGCAGTATTTT.

This clone was found once. The chain combines TRBV28 with TRBJ2-7; 12 bases match TRBD2. V shed 5 bases, J shed 5 bases, and the junction held 10 bases outside the gene matches. This CDR3 is built from 16 residues. CDR1 is MDHEN and CDR2 is SYDVKM in the germline V gene. CDR3 loop: CASSAPSSGRGDEQYF. The CDR3 DNA reads as TGTGCCAGCAGTGCTCCTTCTAGCGGGAGGGGCGACGAGCAGTACTTC. The full variable domain, in which reference TRBV28 and TRBJ2-7 provide the parts outside the CDR3, is DVKVTQSSRYLVKRTGEKVFLECVQDMDHENMFWYRQDPGLGLRLIYFSYDVKMKEKGDIPEGYSVSREKKERFSLILESASTNQTSMYLCASSAPSSGRGDEQYFGPGTRLTVT.

This clone has just a few counts. The rearrangement links TRBV9 to TRBJ2-1; 8 bases align to TRBD2. CDR1 and CDR2 from the germline V gene are SGDLS and YYNGEE. This CDR3 is 15 amino acids long. The J segment lost 7 bases and the V segment lost 0 bases, leaving 6 bases of the junction unmatched. Here the CDR3 reads CASSVGTSSMNEQFF. The CDR3 DNA is TGTGCCAGCAGCGTAGGGACTAGCTCCATGAATGAGCAGTTCTTC.

This CDR3 is CASSWTGAGANVLTF. DNA of the CDR3: TGTGCCAGCAGTTGGACGGGCGCCGGGGCCAACGTCCTGACTTTC. The rearrangement joins TRBV6-5 to TRBJ2-6; D gene ambiguous. Germline CDR1 is MNHEY and CDR2 is SVGAGI. Trimming left V 4 bases short and J 4 bases short, with 11 bases between. The CDR3 contains 15 residues.

This clone occurred a few times. This chain uses TRBV18 with TRBJ2-1, with 9 bases matching TRBD1. Germline values: CDR1 KGHSH, CDR2 LQKENI. The CDR3 consists of 15 residues. The V gene end was trimmed by 6 bases and the J gene end by 5 bases; junction bases not matched to a gene: 8. The DNA for the CDR3 is TGTGCCAGCTCCATACTAGGACAGGGGAACAATGAGCAGTTCTTC. Protein sequence: CASSILGQGNNEQFF.